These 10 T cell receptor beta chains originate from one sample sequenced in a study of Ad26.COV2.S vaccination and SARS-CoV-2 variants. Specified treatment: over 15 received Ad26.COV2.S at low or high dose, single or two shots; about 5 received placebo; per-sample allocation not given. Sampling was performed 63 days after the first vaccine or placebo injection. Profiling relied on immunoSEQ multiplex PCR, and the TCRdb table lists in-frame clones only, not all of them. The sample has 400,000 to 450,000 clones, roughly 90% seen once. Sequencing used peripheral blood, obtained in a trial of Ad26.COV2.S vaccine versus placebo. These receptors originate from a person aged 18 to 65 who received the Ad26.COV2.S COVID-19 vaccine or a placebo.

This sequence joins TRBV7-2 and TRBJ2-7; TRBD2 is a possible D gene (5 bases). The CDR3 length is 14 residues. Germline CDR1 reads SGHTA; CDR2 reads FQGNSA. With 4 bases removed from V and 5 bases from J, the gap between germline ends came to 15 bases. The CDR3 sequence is CASSWIDKRDEQYF. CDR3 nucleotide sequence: TGTGCCAGCAGCTGGATCGACAAGAGGGACGAGCAGTACTTC.

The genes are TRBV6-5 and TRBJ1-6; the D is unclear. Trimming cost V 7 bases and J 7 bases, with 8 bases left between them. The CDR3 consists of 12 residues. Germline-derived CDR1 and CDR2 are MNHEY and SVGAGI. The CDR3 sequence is CASNRQNSPLHF. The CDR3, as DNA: TGTGCCAGCAATAGACAAAATTCACCCCTCCACTTT.

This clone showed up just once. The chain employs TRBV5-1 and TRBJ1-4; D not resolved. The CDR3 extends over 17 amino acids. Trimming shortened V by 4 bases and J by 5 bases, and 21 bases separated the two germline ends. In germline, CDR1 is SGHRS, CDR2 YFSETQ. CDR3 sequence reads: CASSPTPGIEENEKLFF. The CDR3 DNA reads TGCGCCAGCAGCCCAACTCCCGGGATTGAGGAAAATGAAAAACTGTTTTTT.

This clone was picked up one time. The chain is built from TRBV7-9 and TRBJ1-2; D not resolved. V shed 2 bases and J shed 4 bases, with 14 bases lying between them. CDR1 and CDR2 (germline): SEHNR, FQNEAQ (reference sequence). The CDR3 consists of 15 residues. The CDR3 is CASSLLGQEGYGYTF. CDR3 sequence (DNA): TGTGCCAGCAGCTTATTAGGGCAGGAAGGCTATGGCTACACCTTC.

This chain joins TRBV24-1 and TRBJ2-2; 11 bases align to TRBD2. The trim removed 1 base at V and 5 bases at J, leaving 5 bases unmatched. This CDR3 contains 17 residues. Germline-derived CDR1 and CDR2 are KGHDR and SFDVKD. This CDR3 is CATSDFTSGSKTGELFF. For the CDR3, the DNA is TGTGCCACCAGTGATTTCACTAGCGGGAGTAAAACCGGGGAGCTGTTTTTT.

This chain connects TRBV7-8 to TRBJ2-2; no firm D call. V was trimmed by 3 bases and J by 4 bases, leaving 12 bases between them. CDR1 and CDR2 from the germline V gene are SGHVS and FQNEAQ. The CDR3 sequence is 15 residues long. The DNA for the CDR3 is TGTGCCAGCAGCTTTTATGCGCCGCGCACCGGGGAGCTGTTTTTT. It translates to CASSFYAPRTGELFF.

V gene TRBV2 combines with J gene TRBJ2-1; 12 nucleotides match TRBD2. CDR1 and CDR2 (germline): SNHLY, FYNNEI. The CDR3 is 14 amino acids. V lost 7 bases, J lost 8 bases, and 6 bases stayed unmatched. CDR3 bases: TGTGCCAGCAAACTAGCGGGGGGTTTTGATGAGCAGTTCTTC. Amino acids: CASKLAGGFDEQFF.

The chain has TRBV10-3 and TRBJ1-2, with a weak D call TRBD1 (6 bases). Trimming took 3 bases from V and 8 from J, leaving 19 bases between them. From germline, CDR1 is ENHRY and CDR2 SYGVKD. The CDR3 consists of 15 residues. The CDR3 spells CAISDIWGDMDGYTF. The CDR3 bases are TGTGCCATCAGTGATATTTGGGGGGACATGGACGGCTACACCTTC.

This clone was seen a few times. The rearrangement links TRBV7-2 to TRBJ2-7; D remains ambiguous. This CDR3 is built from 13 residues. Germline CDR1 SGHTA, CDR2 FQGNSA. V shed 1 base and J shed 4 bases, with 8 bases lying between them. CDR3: CASSLGPIYEQYF. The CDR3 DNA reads TGTGCCAGCAGCTTAGGTCCAATATACGAGCAGTACTTC. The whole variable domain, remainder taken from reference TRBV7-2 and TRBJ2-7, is GAGVSQSPSNKVTEKGKDVELRCDPISGHTALYWYRQSLGQGLEFLIYFQGNSAPDKSGLPSDRFSAERTGGSVSTLTIQRTQQEDSAVYLCASSLGPIYEQYFGPGTRLTVT.

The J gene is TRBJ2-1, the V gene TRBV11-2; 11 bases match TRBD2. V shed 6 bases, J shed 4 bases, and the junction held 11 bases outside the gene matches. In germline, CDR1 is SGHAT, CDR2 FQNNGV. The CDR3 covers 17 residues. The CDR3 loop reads CASRSGPGLAEYNEQFF. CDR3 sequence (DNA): TGTGCCAGCAGATCGGGACCGGGACTAGCGGAATACAATGAGCAGTTCTTC. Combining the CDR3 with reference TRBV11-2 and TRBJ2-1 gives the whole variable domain EAGVAQSPRYKIIEKRQSVAFWCNPISGHATLYWYQQILGQGPKLLIQFQNNGVVDDSQLPKDRFSAERLKGVDSTLKIQPAKLEDSAVYLCASRSGPGLAEYNEQFFGPGTRLTVL.